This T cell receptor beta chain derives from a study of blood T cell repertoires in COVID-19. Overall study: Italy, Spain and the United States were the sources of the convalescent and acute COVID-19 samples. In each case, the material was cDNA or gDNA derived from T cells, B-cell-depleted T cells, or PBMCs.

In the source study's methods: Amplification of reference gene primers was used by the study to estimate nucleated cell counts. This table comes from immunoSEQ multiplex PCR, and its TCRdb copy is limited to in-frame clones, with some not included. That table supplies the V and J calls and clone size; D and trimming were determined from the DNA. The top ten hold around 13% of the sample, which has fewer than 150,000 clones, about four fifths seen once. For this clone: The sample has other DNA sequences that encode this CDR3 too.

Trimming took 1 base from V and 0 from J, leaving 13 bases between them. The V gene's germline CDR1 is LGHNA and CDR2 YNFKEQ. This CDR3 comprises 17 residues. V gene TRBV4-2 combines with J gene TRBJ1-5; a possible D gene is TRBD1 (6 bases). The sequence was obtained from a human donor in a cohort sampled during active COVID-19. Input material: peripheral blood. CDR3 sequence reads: CASSQGGQGYSNQPQHF. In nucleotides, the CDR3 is TGTGCCAGCAGCCAAGGGGGGCAAGGCTATAGCAATCAGCCCCAGCATTTT.